This T cell receptor beta chain came from a study of blood T cells in healthy people across ages. General study points: What prevented conclusive comparison of naive and antigen-experienced cells was that PBMCs were unsorted. Compared with aged donors, long-lived donors showed fewer expanded clones, suggesting selection. While age rose, TCR beta diversity per million T cells dropped in a roughly linear way.

Germline V gives CDR1 SGHAT, CDR2 FQDESV (reference sequence). This CDR3 is built from 13 residues. Trimming shortened V by 7 bases and J by 7 bases, and 11 bases separated the two germline ends. A sample-barcoded 5' primer and a J-beta primer mix were used in a second PCR of about 7 to 12 cycles. Each cDNA molecule carried a tag from a template-switch adaptor that contained 12 random nucleotides. Each CDR3 protein is one row after TCRdb ran MiXCR on the 5' RACE reads. The data hold under 800,000 distinct CDR3 sequences, with roughly 45% observed a single time. This clonotype was picked up a small number of times. Its specificity is unknown.

The chain couples TRBV11-1 to TRBJ1-6; weak D call: TRBD1 (5 bases). This sequence was found in a woman aged 55-69 years in good health. Material for sequencing was blood. The CDR3 DNA follows: TGTGCCAGCACCACGTGGGGGAATTCACCCCTCCACTTT. The encoded protein is CASTTWGNSPLHF.